The next 27 T cell receptor beta chains were all read from a single sample in a study of CD8 T cells in Susac syndrome (dated by TCRdb to between 2019 and 2020). The receptor library was made with the immunoSEQ multiplex PCR assay. RNA was extracted with the RNeasy kit and roughly 0.5 to 1 ug was reverse transcribed using random hexamers. Starting from the raw public reads, TCRdb applied fastp trimming at Q25, assembled clones with MiXCR and retained in-frame beta chains. Each CDR3 protein appears once, grouped with its most common genes and DNA. Recorded for this sample are about 130,000 distinct CDR3 sequences; over 90% of them occurred a single time. The ten largest clones take up roughly 0.12% of the sample. The sequenced sample was CD4+ T cells from PBMCs. These receptors originate from a human donor in good health.

The chain combines TRBV10-3 with TRBJ2-7; D is possibly TRBD1 or TRBD2 (5 bases each). V lost 6 bases and J lost 3, with 15 bases in between. Germline-derived CDR1 and CDR2 are ENHRY and SYGVKD. The CDR3 has 14 residues. The CDR3: CAISSGQTLYEQYF. The CDR3 coding sequence is TGTGCCATCAGCTCGGGGCAGACCCTCTACGAGCAGTACTTC.

In nucleotides, the CDR3 is TGTGCCAGCAGCTTAAGATCCGGCCGCCAAAACATTCAGTACTTC. It encodes CASSLRSGRQNIQYF. This sequence joins TRBV7-2 and TRBJ2-4; D ambiguous. V gave up 2 bases and J gave up 5 bases, with 13 bases separating them. Per the germline V gene, CDR1 is SGHTA and CDR2 is FQGNSA. This CDR3 spans 15 amino acids.

The chain joins TRBV15 to TRBJ2-7; the D gene is possibly TRBD2 (7 bases). The CDR3 consists of 14 residues. Germline assignment: CDR1 LNHNV and CDR2 YYDKDF (reference sequence). V lost 8 bases, J lost 5 bases, and 19 bases lay in between. The CDR3 DNA sequence: TGTGCCACCCAGGGTGGGGGGGGCTTCAACGAGCAGTACTTC. It yields the protein CATQGGGGFNEQYF.

The rearrangement joins TRBV2 to TRBJ2-3; D is uncertain. The CDR3 consists of 12 residues. CDR1 SNHLY and CDR2 FYNNEI come from the germline V gene. V lost 3 bases to trimming and J lost 2 bases, with 3 bases between them. DNA for the CDR3: TGTGCCAGCAGTGAGCTCACAGATACGCAGTATTTT. The encoded protein is CASSELTDTQYF.

The chain combines TRBV6-1 with TRBJ2-1; 9 nucleotides align to TRBD1. Trimming took 6 bases from V and 4 from J; bases not matched to a gene: 4. Germline CDR1 reads MNHNS; CDR2 reads SASEGT. This CDR3 is built from 14 residues. As DNA, the CDR3 is TGTGCCAGCAGGGGGACAGGGTTATACAATGAGCAGTTCTTC. This sequence encodes CASRGTGLYNEQFF.

The chain carries TRBV7-2 and TRBJ1-5; 9 bases are a match to TRBD1. The CDR3 runs 16 residues. The germline CDR1 and CDR2 sequences are SGHTA and FQGNSA. V lost 5 bases and J lost 3; bases outside the gene matches: 8. This CDR3 is CASSPGQGGPNQPQHF. The CDR3 bases are TGTGCCAGCAGCCCGGGACAGGGAGGGCCCAATCAGCCCCAGCATTTT.

V gene TRBV20-1 combines with J gene TRBJ2-7; 11 bases match TRBD2. V shed 3 bases and J 3 bases; nucleotides not matched to a gene: 7. CDR1 and CDR2 (germline): DFQATT, SNEGSKA (reference sequence). CDR3 size: 15 residues. Here the CDR3 reads CSASPLAGGNYEQYF. The CDR3 bases are TGCAGTGCTAGCCCCCTAGCGGGAGGCAACTACGAGCAGTACTTC.

The chain's CDR3 is CSVDDRGKGNTIYF. The CDR3 DNA reads as TGCAGCGTTGACGACCGAGGGAAGGGAAACACCATATATTTT. J is TRBJ1-3 and V is TRBV29-1; no clear D. This CDR3 is 14 amino acids long. Deletions cut 3 bases from V and 4 bases from J, with 13 bases between. The germline gives CDR1 SQVTM, CDR2 ANQGSEA.

The genes are TRBV5-1 and TRBJ2-1; TRBD2 is a possible D gene (5 bases). Germline-derived CDR1 and CDR2 are SGHRS and YFSETQ. Trimming shortened V by 1 base and J by 6 bases, and 20 bases separated the two germline ends. The CDR3 contains 17 residues. Here the CDR3 DNA reads TGCGCCAGCAGCTTGTGGGTTAGTTCGGGGTCCGGCAATGAGCAGTTCTTC. It yields the protein CASSLWVSSGSGNEQFF.

This sequence joins TRBV2 and TRBJ1-1; D ambiguous. V lost 1 base and J 1 base, leaving 4 bases between the germline ends. This CDR3 has 13 amino acids. Germline V CDR1 and CDR2: SNHLY, FYNNEI. CDR3 loop: CASSEEQNTEAFF. The CDR3 region has the DNA TGTGCCAGCAGTGAAGAACAGAACACTGAAGCTTTCTTT.

The chain has TRBV29-1 and TRBJ2-1, with no clear D. V lost 1 base to trimming and J lost 2 bases, with 9 bases between them. The germline V gene encodes CDR1 SQVTM and CDR2 ANQGSEA. The CDR3 is made up of 14 amino acids. CDR3 sequence: CSVEVGFPYNEQFF. The CDR3, as DNA: TGCAGCGTTGAAGTGGGATTCCCCTACAATGAGCAGTTCTTC.

The V call is TRBV30, the J call TRBJ2-7; D gene ambiguous. V was cut by 2 bases and J by 4 bases, with 12 bases left in between. Germline loops: CDR1 GTSNPN, CDR2 SVGIG (reference sequence). This CDR3 spans 13 amino acids. CDR3 in DNA: TGTGCCTGGAGTCCCGGCCTCATTTACGAGCAGTACTTC. The encoded protein is CAWSPGLIYEQYF.

The V call is TRBV4-1, the J call TRBJ2-1; TRBD2 might be the D (6 bases). Germline assignment: CDR1 MGHRA and CDR2 YSYEKL. V dropped 3 bases and J dropped 6 bases, with 21 bases sitting between them. The CDR3 has 17 residues. CDR3 region: CASSHFPGLALGNEQFF. CDR3 nucleotide sequence: TGCGCCAGCAGCCACTTCCCGGGACTGGCCTTGGGCAATGAGCAGTTCTTC.

This clonotype was counted between two and nine times. The chain couples TRBV19 to TRBJ1-5; TRBD1 might be the D (6 bases). The CDR3 sequence is 13 residues long. The germline V gene has CDR1 LNHDA and CDR2 SQIVND (reference sequence). Trimming removed 5 bases at V and 4 bases at J, with 9 bases between. Here the CDR3 reads CASSPQGNQPQHF. Written as DNA, the CDR3 is TGTGCCAGTAGTCCACAGGGTAATCAGCCCCAGCATTTT.

This rearrangement joins TRBV19 to TRBJ2-2, with TRBD1 as a possible D gene (6 bases). CDR3 length: 14 amino acids. Trimming left V 5 bases short and J 5 bases short, with 12 bases between. Germline loops: CDR1 LNHDA, CDR2 SQIVND (reference sequence). The CDR3 sequence: CASSRQVWTGELFF. The CDR3 bases are TGTGCCAGTAGTCGACAGGTCTGGACCGGGGAGCTGTTTTTT. The full variable domain, its missing parts supplied by reference TRBV19 and TRBJ2-2, is DGGITQSPKYLFRKEGQNVTLSCEQNLNHDAMYWYRQDPGQGLRLIYYSQIVNDFQKGDIAEGYSVSREKKESFPLTVTSAQKNPTAFYLCASSRQVWTGELFFGEGSRLTVL.

This chain connects TRBV29-1 to TRBJ2-1; tentative D call: TRBD2 (6 bases). Germline V lookup: CDR1 SQVTM, CDR2 ANQGSEA. This CDR3 region has 14 residues. The V and J ends lost 5 bases and 7 bases respectively, with 18 bases between them. The CDR3 loop reads CSVHLFRERNEQFF. The DNA of the CDR3 is TGCAGCGTTCATCTCTTCCGGGAGAGGAATGAGCAGTTCTTC.

J is TRBJ1-1 and V is TRBV3-1; D is undetermined. V lost 1 base to trimming and J lost 1 base, with 7 bases between them. The CDR3 sequence is 14 residues long. CDR1 LGHDT and CDR2 YNNKEL come from the germline V gene (reference sequence). The CDR3 is CASSQVSGNTEAFF. DNA for the CDR3: TGTGCCAGCAGCCAAGTCAGTGGGAACACTGAAGCTTTCTTT.

The CDR3 DNA follows: TGTGCCAGCAGGAGGGGTAACGGGGAGCTGTTTTTT. Amino acid sequence: CASRRGNGELFF. The rearrangement uses TRBV6-5 and TRBJ2-2; D possibly uses TRBD1 or TRBD2 (5 bases each). The germline V gene encodes CDR1 MNHEY and CDR2 SVGAGI. The CDR3 has 12 residues. The germline V and J ends were trimmed by 6 bases and 7 bases, with 9 bases remaining between them.

The chain couples TRBV30 to TRBJ2-7; a weak D match, TRBD2 (5 bases). Germline V lookup: CDR1 GTSNPN, CDR2 SVGIG (reference sequence). This CDR3 is 12 amino acids long. Trimming removed 0 bases at V and 4 bases at J, with 7 bases between. In DNA, the CDR3 is TGTGCCTGGAGTGTACTAGGGTACGAGCAGTACTTC. Amino acid sequence: CAWSVLGYEQYF.

The chain has TRBV3-1 and TRBJ2-7, with no clear D. Germline values: CDR1 LGHDT, CDR2 YNNKEL (reference sequence). The CDR3 loop spans 14 amino acids. V lost 1 base and J 10 bases, leaving 17 bases between the germline ends. The CDR3: CASSQGGFLREQYF. CDR3 DNA: TGTGCCAGCAGCCAAGGAGGATTCCTACGAGAACAGTACTTC.

The rearrangement links TRBV2 to TRBJ1-5, with unresolved D. In germline, CDR1 is SNHLY, CDR2 FYNNEI. This CDR3 has 13 residues. V was pared by 2 bases and J by 5 bases, with 7 bases between. The CDR3, as DNA: TGTGCCAGCAGTGAACCGGGGTATCAGCCCCAGCATTTT. Translating it yields CASSEPGYQPQHF.

The V call is TRBV7-2, the J call TRBJ2-1; D gene unclear. The V gene's germline CDR1 is SGHTA and CDR2 FQGNSA. The CDR3 sequence is 13 residues long. V lost 4 bases, J lost 8 bases, and 12 bases lay in between. CDR3 DNA sequence: TGTGCCAGCAGCTACCCTCAAAGGGATGAGCAGTTCTTC. This gives the protein CASSYPQRDEQFF.

The gene calls are TRBV7-2 and TRBJ1-2; 7 nucleotides match TRBD1. Germline trimming cut 4 bases from V and 4 bases from J; bases unmatched to any gene: 3. The CDR3 contains 13 residues. The germline gives CDR1 SGHTA, CDR2 FQGNSA. This CDR3 is CASSWDSFYGYTF. The DNA for the CDR3 is TGTGCCAGCAGCTGGGACAGCTTCTATGGCTACACCTTC.

The rearrangement joins TRBV5-4 to TRBJ2-2; perhaps TRBD2 as D (6 bases). The CDR3 runs to 16 residues. Trimming took 0 bases from V and 1 from J, leaving 10 bases between them. Looked up from germline, CDR1 is SGHNT and CDR2 is YYREEE (reference sequence). In DNA form, the CDR3 reads TGTGCCAGCAGCTTGGACCCAGCGGGGAACACCGGGGAGCTGTTTTTT. This codes for CASSLDPAGNTGELFF.

V and J are TRBV2 and TRBJ2-2; D ambiguous. This CDR3 region has 15 residues. CDR1 SNHLY and CDR2 FYNNEI come from the germline V gene. V lost 1 base to trimming and J lost 6 bases, with 12 bases between them. CDR3 in amino acids: CASSEGLKGPGELFF. The DNA of the CDR3 is TGTGCCAGCAGTGAAGGTTTGAAGGGTCCCGGGGAGCTGTTTTTT.

V and J are TRBV30 and TRBJ1-1; D is unresolved. This CDR3 has 14 amino acids. Germline V gives CDR1 GTSNPN, CDR2 SVGIG (reference sequence). Trimming removed 0 bases from V and 4 bases from J, with 12 bases in between. The CDR3 reads CAWSVSGLGTEAFF. The CDR3 nucleotides read TGTGCCTGGAGTGTTTCGGGGTTGGGCACTGAAGCTTTCTTT.

The chain carries TRBV29-1 and TRBJ2-1; tentative D call: TRBD2 (6 bases). Deletions cut 4 bases from V and 1 base from J, with 11 bases between. The CDR3 runs to 14 residues. The germline CDR1 and CDR2 sequences are SQVTM and ANQGSEA. The CDR3 spells CSVVSGVSYNEQFF. In nucleotides, the CDR3 is TGCAGCGTTGTCTCGGGAGTTTCCTACAATGAGCAGTTCTTC.